Below are 3 T cell receptor beta chains sequenced from a single sample in a study of blood T cell repertoires in COVID-19. Here immunoSEQ multiplex PCR was the method, and the copy in TCRdb shows in-frame clones only, minus some. The data hold 300,000 to 400,000 clones, with approximately 90% observed a single time. Sequencing was carried out using peripheral blood. These receptor sequences come from a woman aged 18-29 years who had recovered from COVID-19.

The CDR3 DNA sequence: TGTGCCAGCAGCCGCCGACAGGGAATAAGCAATGAGCAGTTCTTC. Its protein is CASSRRQGISNEQFF. The rearrangement links TRBV6-6 to TRBJ2-1; 7 bases line up with TRBD1. Germline V CDR1 and CDR2: MNHNY, SVGAGI (reference sequence). The CDR3 has 15 residues. After removal of 6 bases from V and 6 bases from J, the junction contained 11 bases not matched to a gene.

The chain is built from TRBV6-5 and TRBJ2-7; 9 bases are a match to TRBD1. CDR1 and CDR2 from the germline V gene are MNHEY and SVGAGI. The CDR3 has 11 amino acids. Losses at the gene ends were 7 bases for V and 6 bases for J; bases not matched to a gene: 1. Here the CDR3 DNA reads TGTGCCAGCAACAGGGGGCCCGAGCAGTACGTC. This encodes CASNRGPEQYV.

In its sample, this clone was seen once. The chain links TRBV6-5 to TRBJ2-2; 8 bases fit TRBD1. From germline, CDR1 is MNHEY and CDR2 SVGAGI. The CDR3 spans 14 residues. V was clipped by 7 bases and J by 3 bases; unmatched bases: 4. The CDR3 DNA reads as TGTGCCAGCATTAGGGACAGGTACACCGGGGAGCTGTTTTTT. Its translation: CASIRDRYTGELFF.